One sample yielded the 29 T cell receptor beta chains listed below, sequenced in a study of radiotherapy plus CTLA-4 blockade in lung cancer. TCRdb's copy holds only in-frame clones and misses some; the assay was immunoSEQ multiplex PCR. The data show about 100,000 clones, about four fifths seen once. The input for sequencing was peripheral blood, taken from a patient treated with radiotherapy plus ipilimumab. The receptors originated from a human donor with non-small cell lung cancer who had stable disease on radiotherapy plus ipilimumab.

CDR3 sequence reads: CASSLQDPDIQYF. DNA of the CDR3: TGTGCCAGCAGTCTACAGGATCCGGACATTCAGTACTTC. The chain links TRBV6-6 to TRBJ2-4; TRBD1 is a possible D gene (5 bases). With 5 bases removed from V and 8 bases from J, the gap between germline ends came to 13 bases. Germline V gene sequence: CDR1 MNHNY, CDR2 SVGAGI (reference sequence). CDR3 length: 13 residues.

The chain employs TRBV27 and TRBJ2-1; TRBD2 aligns across 9 bases. With V trimmed by 5 bases and J by 4 bases, 9 bases remained unmatched. The CDR3 runs 16 residues. The germline V gene has CDR1 MNHEY and CDR2 SMNVEV (reference sequence). This chain's CDR3 is CASSRFSGGKYNEQFF. In DNA, the CDR3 is TGTGCCAGCAGTCGGTTCAGCGGGGGGAAATACAATGAGCAGTTCTTC.

As DNA, the CDR3 is TGTGCCAGCAGCCTTAACTATAACAAGGACGGCAATCAGCCCCAGCATTTT. Encoded protein: CASSLNYNKDGNQPQHF. The chain recombines TRBV4-2 with TRBJ1-5; D ambiguous. V dropped 4 bases and J dropped 2 bases, with 18 bases sitting between them. CDR3 length equals 17 residues. The germline CDR1 and CDR2 sequences are LGHNA and YNFKEQ.

The sample holds one count of this clone. The chain recombines TRBV19 with TRBJ2-5, with a tentative D call TRBD2 (7 bases). Trimming removed 3 bases from V and 0 bases from J, with 14 bases in between. The CDR3 spans 16 residues. Looked up from germline, CDR1 is LNHDA and CDR2 is SQIVND (reference sequence). CDR3 residues: CASSIGAGANQETQYF. CDR3 coding DNA: TGTGCCAGTAGTATCGGGGCGGGGGCCAACCAAGAGACCCAGTACTTC.

This clone appeared a single time. This rearrangement joins TRBV6-1 to TRBJ1-6; D gene ambiguous. V was clipped by 4 bases and J by 7 bases, with 11 bases between them. The CDR3 extends over 14 amino acids. Germline CDR1 MNHNS, CDR2 SASEGT. The CDR3, as DNA: TGTGCCAGCAGTGGGGAAACGGGGAATTCACCCCTCCACTTT. Translating it yields CASSGETGNSPLHF.

DNA for the CDR3: TGTGCCAGCAGCATTAACACCTACGAGCAGTACTTC. Encoded protein: CASSINTYEQYF. The chain joins TRBV7-2 to TRBJ2-7; D remains ambiguous. CDR3 size: 12 residues. Between the trimmed V and J ends, which lost 5 bases and 2 bases, there was a span of 7 bases. The V gene's germline CDR1 is SGHTA and CDR2 FQGNSA.

The rearrangement links TRBV6-5 to TRBJ2-2; D possibly uses TRBD1 or TRBD2 (5 bases each). The CDR3 contains 16 residues. Germline CDR1 MNHEY, CDR2 SVGAGI. The V gene lost 1 base and the J gene lost 5 bases, with 14 bases spanning the gap. CDR3 in DNA: TGTGCCAGCAGTTACTTTAATCGGGGCCGGACCGGGGAGCTGTTTTTT. It encodes CASSYFNRGRTGELFF.

This clone has a single count. The V and J genes are TRBV5-1 and TRBJ1-1; D is unclear. Trimming shortened V by 0 bases and J by 0 bases, and 9 bases separated the two germline ends. Germline CDR1 and CDR2: SGHRS and YFSETQ. The CDR3 is 15 residues long. Here the CDR3 reads CASSLAEGLNTEAFF. CDR3 DNA: TGCGCCAGCAGCTTGGCCGAAGGCCTGAACACTGAAGCTTTCTTT.

The chain couples TRBV29-1 to TRBJ2-5; D is tentatively TRBD1 or TRBD2 (5 bases each). Trimming left V 2 bases short and J 2 bases short, with 21 bases between. CDR1 and CDR2 from the germline V gene are SQVTM and ANQGSEA. The CDR3 is made up of 17 amino acids. This CDR3 is CSVEKKSVQGPQETQYF. CDR3 DNA sequence: TGCAGCGTTGAAAAGAAAAGTGTTCAGGGACCACAAGAGACCCAGTACTTC. Variable domain in full (rest from reference TRBV29-1 and TRBJ2-5): SAVISQKPSRDICQRGTSLTIQCQVDSQVTMMFWYRQQPGQSLTLIATANQGSEATYESGFVIDKFPISRPNLTFSTLTVSNMSPEDSSIYLCSVEKKSVQGPQETQYFGPGTRLLVL.

The V call is TRBV19, the J call TRBJ2-7, with TRBD1 matching 8 bases. The V gene end was trimmed by 9 bases and the J gene end by 4 bases; junction bases not matched to a gene: 14. CDR3 length equals 15 residues. Per the germline V gene, CDR1 is LNHDA and CDR2 is SQIVND (reference sequence). The CDR3 is CASSPQGAGGYEQYF. The CDR3 DNA reads TGTGCCAGCAGCCCGCAGGGGGCTGGAGGGTACGAGCAGTACTTC.

This clone was seen a handful of times. The chain links TRBV5-6 to TRBJ2-3, with 9 bases that match TRBD1. Germline loops: CDR1 SGHDT, CDR2 YYEEEE. Unmatched junction bases numbered 4, after V lost 1 base and J lost 4 bases. CDR3 length equals 15 residues. Here the CDR3 DNA reads TGTGCCAGCAGCTTGTTCGGGACAGGGTCAGATACGCAGTATTTT. Its protein is CASSLFGTGSDTQYF.

The J gene is TRBJ1-1, the V gene TRBV25-1; D is uncertain. This CDR3 is 11 amino acids long. The germline CDR1 and CDR2 sequences are MGHDK and SYGVNS. V was trimmed by 4 bases and J by 10 bases, leaving 10 bases between them. CDR3 nucleotides: TGTGCCAGCAGTGCCGGGGTACGAGCTTTCTTT. It translates to CASSAGVRAFF.

V gene TRBV27 combines with J gene TRBJ1-6, with D uncertain. The CDR3 sequence is 14 residues long. The ends were cut back, 5 bases at V and 0 bases at J, with 5 bases in the middle. Germline V gene data show CDR1 as MNHEY and CDR2 as SMNVEV (reference sequence). For the CDR3, the DNA is TGTGCCAGCAGTGGGAGCTCCTATAATTCACCCCTCCACTTT. This translates into CASSGSSYNSPLHF.

The chain joins TRBV25-1 to TRBJ2-7; D unclear. Trimming took 0 bases from V and 3 from J, leaving 9 bases between them. The CDR3 is 14 amino acids. Germline values: CDR1 MGHDK, CDR2 SYGVNS. CDR3 region: CASSEYGTLYEQYF. In nucleotides, the CDR3 is TGTGCCAGCAGTGAATATGGCACCCTCTACGAGCAGTACTTC.

The chain has TRBV2 and TRBJ2-1; D is undetermined. The germline gives CDR1 SNHLY, CDR2 FYNNEI. Trimming removed 8 bases at V and 8 bases at J, with 13 bases between. There are 12 residues in the CDR3. CDR3 loop: CASAVGWDEQFF. CDR3 in DNA: TGTGCCAGCGCAGTGGGGTGGGATGAGCAGTTCTTC.

The chain joins TRBV2 to TRBJ1-4; D possibly corresponds to TRBD1 (5 bases). V was clipped by 7 bases and J by 4 bases, with 16 bases between them. In germline, CDR1 is SNHLY, CDR2 FYNNEI. The CDR3 has 15 residues. DNA of the CDR3: TGTGCCAGCACGGCAGGGAACGGGTTTAATGAAAAACTGTTTTTT. The encoded protein is CASTAGNGFNEKLFF.

This clone came up a few times. The chain joins TRBV6-5 to TRBJ2-7; unclear D gene. The V end lost 7 bases, the J end lost 3 bases, and 13 bases lay between the germline ends. This CDR3 has 13 amino acids. Germline loops: CDR1 MNHEY, CDR2 SVGAGI. CDR3 protein: CASTSGRGYEQYF. The CDR3 DNA follows: TGTGCCAGCACCTCAGGAAGAGGCTACGAGCAGTACTTC.

The chain joins TRBV13 to TRBJ2-2; a possible D gene is TRBD2 (6 bases). CDR3 size: 18 residues. CDR1 PRHDT and CDR2 FYEKMQ come from the germline V gene (reference sequence). Trimming stripped 1 base from V and 2 bases from J, with 17 bases between. The CDR3 loop is CASSLELRGGRNTGELFF. CDR3 DNA sequence: TGTGCCAGCAGCTTAGAGTTACGGGGAGGAAGAAACACCGGGGAGCTGTTTTTT.

The chain is built from TRBV2 and TRBJ1-4, with D unresolved. The V end lost 7 bases, the J end lost 0 bases, and 9 bases lay between the germline ends. Germline CDR1 SNHLY, CDR2 FYNNEI. The CDR3 totals 14 residues. The CDR3 bases are TGTGCCAGCAACTTGTGGACAACTAATGAAAAACTGTTTTTT. It encodes CASNLWTTNEKLFF.

In this sample, this clone turned up a few times. This sequence joins TRBV2 and TRBJ2-2, with 7 bases aligning to TRBD1. The V segment lost 6 bases and the J segment 6 bases; nucleotides outside the gene matches: 10. CDR1 is SNHLY, CDR2 FYNNEI, per germline. The CDR3 is 15 residues long. The CDR3 sequence is CASRDQLTGPGELFF. The CDR3 DNA sequence: TGTGCCAGCAGAGACCAATTGACAGGGCCCGGGGAGCTGTTTTTT.

The gene calls are TRBV30 and TRBJ1-5; TRBD1 is a possible D gene (5 bases). Germline CDR1 is GTSNPN and CDR2 is SVGIG (reference sequence). The V end lost 5 bases, the J end lost 1 base, and 9 bases lay between the germline ends. CDR3 size: 13 residues. The CDR3 DNA sequence: TGTGCCTGGGGGGGGGAAAGCAATCAGCCCCAGCATTTT. This codes for CAWGGESNQPQHF. Variable domain in full (rest from reference TRBV30 and TRBJ1-5): SQTIHQWPATLVQPVGSPLSLECTVEGTSNPNLYWYRQAAGRGLQLLFYSVGIGQISSEVPQNLSASRPQDRQFILSSKKLLLSDSGFYLCAWGGESNQPQHFGDGTRLSIL.

The chain is built from TRBV5-1 and TRBJ2-7; no reliable D call. Trimming pared 1 base from V and 5 bases from J, leaving 13 bases between. Germline CDR1 is SGHRS and CDR2 is YFSETQ. The length of the CDR3 is 14 residues. The CDR3 DNA is TGCGCCAGCAGCTTGACAGAAGGTGGCCACGAGCAGTACTTC. It translates to CASSLTEGGHEQYF.

The chain has TRBV10-2 and TRBJ2-5, with 8 bases matching TRBD1. Germline CDR1 and CDR2: WSHSY and SAAADI. The CDR3 is 14 amino acids. V shed 4 bases and J 3 bases; nucleotides not matched to a gene: 4. This chain's CDR3 is CASSGQGAKETQYF. The CDR3 DNA reads TGCGCCAGCAGTGGGCAGGGGGCGAAAGAGACCCAGTACTTC.

The chain joins TRBV30 to TRBJ2-4; D remains unclear. Trimming left V 0 bases short and J 6 bases short, with 6 bases between. The CDR3 spans 12 residues. CDR1 and CDR2 from the germline V gene are GTSNPN and SVGIG (reference sequence). In DNA, the CDR3 is TGTGCCTGGAGTGTTGGGATAAACATTCAGTACTTC. Its translation: CAWSVGINIQYF.

This chain uses TRBV7-9 with TRBJ1-2, with D hard to call. The germline V gene has CDR1 SEHNR and CDR2 FQNEAQ (reference sequence). The CDR3 has 14 amino acids. V was shortened by 1 base and J by 6 bases, with 12 bases between the two germline ends. The CDR3 here is CASSLGLIRDGYTF. The CDR3 DNA reads TGTGCCAGCAGCTTAGGACTGATACGAGATGGCTACACCTTC. Supplemented by reference TRBV7-9 and TRBJ1-2, the full variable domain reads DTGVSQNPRHKITKRGQNVTFRCDPISEHNRLYWYRQTLGQGPEFLTYFQNEAQLEKSRLLSDRFSAERPKGSFSTLEIQRTEQGDSAMYLCASSLGLIRDGYTFGSGTRLTVV.

The rearrangement links TRBV2 to TRBJ1-4, with 12 bases fitting TRBD1. Trimming at V came to 1 base and at J to 2 bases, leaving 5 bases not matched to a gene. The V gene's germline CDR1 is SNHLY and CDR2 FYNNEI. The CDR3 has 18 residues. CDR3 nucleotide sequence: TGTGCCAGCAGTGAAGGGGACAGGGGGCGAATCACTAATGAAAAACTGTTTTTT. It specifies CASSEGDRGRITNEKLFF.

The chain joins TRBV5-4 to TRBJ1-5, with D perhaps TRBD1 (6 bases). The ends were cut back, 4 bases at V and 0 bases at J, with 17 bases in the middle. The CDR3 is made up of 17 amino acids. The germline gives CDR1 SGHNT, CDR2 YYREEE (reference sequence). The DNA for the CDR3 is TGTGCCAGCAGCCCCGGACAGAGGGCTTATAGCAATCAGCCCCAGCATTTT. It yields the protein CASSPGQRAYSNQPQHF.

The gene calls are TRBV14 and TRBJ1-2, with D perhaps TRBD1 (5 bases). The CDR3 is made up of 15 amino acids. Between the trimmed V and J ends, which lost 1 base and 5 bases, there was a span of 14 bases. Germline CDR1 and CDR2: SGHDN and FVKESK. CDR3 in amino acids: CASSQAVQGGYGYTF. DNA for the CDR3: TGTGCCAGCAGCCAAGCAGTCCAGGGAGGGTATGGCTACACCTTC.

The chain recombines TRBV27 with TRBJ1-1; 7 nucleotides match TRBD1. Unmatched junction bases numbered 17, after V lost 7 bases and J lost 0 bases. The CDR3 loop spans 18 amino acids. Per the germline V gene, CDR1 is MNHEY and CDR2 is SMNVEV (reference sequence). The CDR3 region has the DNA TGTGCCAGCACCACTCCCGAAATCCCCGGGACAGTGAACACTGAAGCTTTCTTT. Protein: CASTTPEIPGTVNTEAFF.